This TCR beta chain was sequenced in a study of cytomegalovirus exposure and HLA in healthy donors (dated by TCRdb to the late 2010s). As for the study more broadly: According to an earlier analysis of 550 to 700 of the donors, roughly 180 million T cells yielded roughly 110 million unique TCR beta sequences and approximately 300 Gb of sequence data. Among about 400 genotyped donors of the cohort, an average of roughly 230,000 unique TCR beta nucleotide sequences was sequenced per donor, of which 15% to 20% were non-productive. Roughly 310 gigabases of sequencing data and approximately 93 million unique TCR sequences were included in an early release covering about 700 HLA-typed donors. Both class I and class II loci were covered by HLA typing, at four-digit resolution. An earlier analysis of 500 to 650 of the donors applied high-throughput TCR beta sequencing to assess whether each TCR beta V gene segment acted as functional or pseudogenic. Typing coverage differed by locus: A, B, C, DRB1 and DQB1 were typed in roughly 620-630 donors, DQA1 in roughly 500, DPA1 in 600 to 610, and DPB1 in roughly 470. A later analysis re-analyzed previously published TCR beta repertoires from roughly 690 donors and added high-resolution HLA genotyping to study TCR occurrence patterns. The study aimed to test whether signatures of past pathogen exposure could be identified by cataloging public T cell receptors. The genetic ancestry cluster associated with self-reported Caucasian donors included 70% to 85% of the 350 to 500 genotyped donors. Donor age, sex, ethnicity and CMV serostatus were compiled alongside the repertoire data. About 5 DR-DQ haplotypes were handled as single units for association and clustering, since linkage in the cohort was strong. In the later analysis, no new phenotypic data were used to find candidate immune exposures; instead, reliance was placed on TCR beta sequences and their occurrence across donors. Along with the approximately 700-subject first cohort, a separate validation cohort of over 90 different subjects was used. A later genetic analysis took genome-wide SNP genotypes for about 55% of the roughly 670 donors and used that subset as a discovery cohort. The study used immunosequencing to profile the T cell repertoires of several hundred subjects and linked those repertoires to cytomegalovirus serostatus. All discovery cohort repertoires had been generated on a single sequencing platform. High-throughput TCR immunosequencing, statistical association of individual TCRs with disease status, and machine learning were combined to predict cytomegalovirus infection status. The full study reports these points: In an earlier analysis of roughly 560 of the donors, most TCR beta V segments were observed in productive rearrangements about 87% or about 30% of the time, broadly matching IMGT annotations. The presence/absence analyses assumed that sequencing depth was roughly uniform across donors, and that assumption may not be true. A later genetic analysis associated a missense DCLRE1C variant with V-gene and J-gene trimming of TCR beta chains, and an independent cohort replicated the association. A later analysis found that TCR association rates varied across HLA loci, with DRB1 alleles showing the most associated TCRs and HLA-C alleles the fewest. Specific HLA alleles were associated with roughly 17,000 TCR beta sequences at a false discovery rate of 0.05 in a later analysis. Correlated functional status among segregating V segments might reflect linkage disequilibrium, but an unknown experimental factor could not be ruled out. Because counts were too low, seventeen rarely observed V segments, including chromosome 9 orphons, were excluded from the earlier analysis of around 640 of the donors. In this cohort, only TCR beta chains were sequenced, and detectable features were limited by the absence of alpha or paired-chain data. Compared with equally common non-associated chains, HLA-associated TCR beta chains in a later analysis were more clonally expanded and had lower generation probabilities. Some IMGT-functional V segments, including TRBV6-2 and TRBV6-3, could not be distinguished by the 87-base-pair reads and were therefore excluded. Because some donors lacked HLA typing at each locus, the association tests relied only on the typed subset. It was suggested by the authors that the approach could potentially be generalized to other disease states and immunological phenotypes. The study listed 170 or so TCR beta chains as associated with cytomegalovirus. A further reported finding was that TCR beta sequences accurately predicted the HLA-A and HLA-B alleles for most subjects in the first cohort. Most CMV-associated TCR beta chains appeared to be HLA-restricted in a later analysis, and the HLA associations seemed to be driven largely by CMV exposure. Several of the top co-occurrence clusters appeared to be linked to parvovirus B19, influenza, CMV and Epstein-Barr virus, according to a later analysis. A cluster of highly shared sequence variants was judged likely to represent a technical artifact of the sequencing pipeline. When HLA alleles, especially DR and DQ, strongly co-occurred, attributing TCR associations to individual alleles was difficult. In vitro tests confirmed that a few of the cytomegalovirus-associated TCR beta chains recognize cytomegalovirus antigens. In both the original and validation cohorts, the classifier was reported to diagnose cytomegalovirus status with high specificity and sensitivity. While some public TCRs were present in many individuals, most TCR sequences turned up only very rarely across donors. Compared with the approximately 720-donor mean, donors in an Asian-associated ancestry cluster had fewer N-insertions in productive TCRs, according to a later genetic analysis. CMV serostatus was the only immune exposure information available for the cohort.

The protocol used for the library was the immunoSEQ multiplex PCR assay. The multiplex PCR relied on a mix of 60 forward primers for TCR Vbeta segments and 13 reverse primers for TCR Jbeta segments. Amplification of the CDR3 region of rearranged TCR beta genes was performed with a multiplex PCR assay on genomic DNA. The amplified TCR beta libraries were sequenced on the Illumina HiSeq System as 87-base-pair reads. The study's processing was this. In a later analysis, some 80 million unique TCR beta chains were counted across the approximately 620 repertoires, and around 11 million of these chains were shared by at least two donors. Raw reads were error-corrected and collapsed into unique sequences with a nearest-neighbor algorithm that merged closely related sequences to remove PCR and sequencing errors. To assign V, D and J gene segments, CDR3 sequences were aligned to IMGT reference sequences. For a sequence to be retained, a match of at least six nucleotides was required to both a V gene segment and a J gene segment. Rearrangements were called productive when the CDR3 lacked stop codons and stayed in frame with V and J; all others were non-productive. CDR3 was defined according to IMGT convention as the region running from the second conserved V-encoded cysteine to the conserved J-encoded phenylalanine. Sequences without an unambiguous match to a single V gene segment were excluded from the earlier analysis of 500 to 700 of the donors. In an earlier analysis of approximately 500 of the donors, a V segment was called functional when productive rearrangements were above 56.7%, and segregating when the standard deviation between donors exceeded 5%. To diagnose cytomegalovirus status from the catalog of TCR beta chain sequences, a statistical classification framework was built. In a later analysis, V and J genes were assigned by comparing TCR nucleotide sequences against IMGT/GENE-DB human TR gene sequences. The TCRdist pipeline was used in a later analysis to assign CDR3 sequences and most-parsimonious VDJ recombination scenarios. In a later analysis, each TCR beta chain was defined by its CDR3 amino acid sequence together with its V-gene family, and reads without a unique V-gene family were excluded. To address suspected cross-contamination and a sequencing artifact, a later analysis removed 450 to 700 highly shared, low-generation-probability nucleotide sequences. A later analysis calculated a clonal expansion index for each public chain from normalized within-repertoire ranks of inferred template counts. Generation probabilities in a later analysis came from a VDJ recombination model fitted to out-of-frame rearrangements, and those results were checked against IGoR. In a later analysis, TCR-TCR, TCR-HLA and TCR-CMV co-occurrence was scored with hypergeometric tests, and a repertoire-size bias correction was applied to TCR pairs. To estimate false discovery rates, a later analysis permuted the HLA or CMV assignments 20 times. In a later analysis, co-occurring TCRs were grouped using DBSCAN, with TCRdist sequence similarity added in when clustering inside HLA-allele-positive subsets. Repertoires with fewer than 30,000 or more than 120,000 public chains, plus five repertoires with anomalous nucleotide sharing, were excluded from co-occurrence clustering. In TCRdb, the immuneACCESS table is reduced to in-frame sequences with V and J assigned. These tables do not hold every clone; where another copy was compared, an unresolved V gene accounts for under half, and the others remain unexplained. That table is the source of V, J and clone size, and D and trimming were worked out from the DNA. Here the sample has some 150,000 clones; roughly 80% occur a single time. The top ten clones comprise about 4.5% of the sample.

Concerning this clone itself: The clone's antigen remains unknown. Within one base of it there is no much larger clone, and no base qualities were kept.

The V end loses 5 bases and the J end loses 0 bases, and a stretch of 14 bases separates them. Looking up the germline V gene yields CDR1 SGHTA and CDR2 FQGNSA. Reading from cysteine to phenylalanine, the CDR3 counts 17 amino acids. Only CDR3 DNA is held: 51 bases, read in frame from base 1. In total, more than 500 healthy bone marrow donors made up the cohort. All cohort members were sampled while nominally healthy, although unrecorded immune exposures were likely present. The donor tested CMV seronegative, placing the donor among the 350 or so seronegative members of the cohort. Every donor gave a peripheral blood sample, and the peripheral blood mononuclear cells from that sample were used for TCR beta sequencing. The Qiagen DNeasy Blood Extraction Kit was used to extract genomic DNA from the blood cell samples.

The source of this sequence is a man aged 35 to 55 in good health and CMV-seronegative. Sequenced sample: PBMCs. This receptor chain uses TRBV7-2 and TRBJ1-6; the D gene identity is not certain. The CDR3 reads CASSPGDGSSYNSPLHF. Here is the DNA: TGTGCCAGCAGCCCCGGGGATGGAAGCTCCTATAATTCACCCCTCCACTTT.